The present T cell receptor beta chain was sequenced within a study of shared clonotypes between healthy human individuals (TCRdb year 2020). In the study overall: The cohort included three men and a couple of women between 18 and 49 years of age. Different laboratories and diverse techniques were used to prepare libraries and sequence TCR repertoires, to increase sequencing depth and limit assay-specific biases. The study deeply sequenced blood TCR repertoires of about five healthy adults to estimate repertoire size and the extent of clonotype sharing between individuals. Per donor, leukapheresis produced somewhere between about 0.85 and 9.5 billion PBMCs. For each donor, CD4 naive and CD4 memory were each given three plates, CD8 naive was given two plates, and CD8 memory was given one plate.

In the germline V gene, CDR1 corresponds to MGHRA and CDR2 to YSYEKL. Here V drops 1 base and J drops 6 bases, and the junction holds 5 bases not matched to any gene. The CDR3 numbers 15 residues from cysteine through phenylalanine. This entry keeps only the CDR3 DNA: 45 bases, framed from base 1. With respect to this clone: Its recognized antigen is unknown. No base qualities exist here, and no much larger clone lies one base off it.

TCR CDR3 regions were amplified from genomic DNA by multiplex PCR using the deep immunoSEQ assay. Extracted genomic DNA from each cell subset was spread evenly across all wells of several immunoSEQ 96-well plates, with each plate serving as a replicate. For sorted subsets, approximately 190 ng of genomic DNA, equivalent to some 30,000 T cell genomes, went into each replicate PCR. Purified libraries were quantified with a Qubit 3.0 fluorometer, sized on a Bioanalyzer 2100, and re-quantified with the KAPA Library Quantification kit. Every immunoSEQ 96-well plate was sequenced on a dedicated single-read 150-cycle Illumina NextSeq 550 flow cell. The authors processed their data as follows. Because the immunoSEQ output held only junctional sequences and lacked quality scores, the filtering could not match the filtering applied to full-length reads. Sequences were annotated with PyIR, a Python wrapper for IgBLAST v1.9, and V/J genes and CDR3 were assigned using IMGT germline references. Any read was removed if the V/J assignment was weak (E-value above 1e-6), the CDR3 was missing, or the read contained stop codons, out-of-frame junctions, or ambiguous translated residues. V3J clonotypes were defined as sequences sharing an identical inferred V gene, J gene, and CDR3 amino acid sequence. To compute the percentage overlap between repertoires, the number of shared unique clonotypes was divided by the size of the smaller repertoire. RTK rarefaction, the Chao1 estimator, and Recon v2.1 estimates of unobserved clonotypes were used to assess repertoire richness. For all TCRbeta clonotypes obtained by the gDNA method from a few donors, generation probabilities were computed with OLGA. As stored in TCRdb, this immuneACCESS dataset retains in-frame rearrangements with V and J assigned. A fraction of the clones does not appear; measured against another copy, unresolved V genes explain less than half of the discrepancy, and the remainder lacks a known reason. Clone size and V and J calls were adopted from that table, with D and trimming inferred from the DNA. In all, the sample holds more than 900,000 clones, and around 78% of those were seen once. The ten largest clones add up to roughly 0.55% of the sample.

Overall results and qualifications from the work: Sampling was limited to blood, and TCR repertoires in tissue likely differ from TCR repertoires in blood. Naive subsets generally had larger estimated clonotype richness than memory subsets. Clonotypes shared by all four sorted-subset donors showed higher generation probabilities than non-shared clonotypes. Sharing across a few donors was observed for about 4.8% of naive CD4, 3% to 3.5% of naive CD8, 2% to 2.5% of memory CD4, and about 0.4% of memory CD8 clonotypes. Based on pairwise subsampling, the degree of clonotype sharing among donors was expected to be affected by sequencing depth. Incomplete sequencing was indicated by rarefaction of sorted-subset datasets, despite the large sequencing depth. Because the study included only a small number of donors, the genetic and exposure-history diversity represented was limited.

The donors were healthy, HIV-negative adults with no recently reported acute infections or vaccinations. Only Caucasian adults living in Nashville, Tennessee, USA were represented among the donors. CD4+ T cells were enriched by magnetic negative selection; naive cells were then positively selected on CD45RA, and the negative fraction formed the memory subset. Blood was collected by leukapheresis, and PBMCs were isolated by Ficoll-Histopaque density gradient centrifugation and then cryopreserved in liquid nitrogen vapor phase. Analytical flow cytometry was used to check the purity and quantity of every magnetically sorted T cell population. From each sorted fraction, genomic DNA was isolated and quantified by UV absorbance on a Nanodrop 2000c.

The sequence is built from TRBV4-1 and TRBJ1-3; TRBD1 fits 8 bases in the junction. The sequenced material came from memory CD4+ T cells from PBMCs. Sample cell subset or site, as interpreted from the label and publication: CD45RA-negative fraction. The clonotype originates from a man in his late teens or twenties in good health. Some clones in this sample may be carry-over from other donors' samples. The DNA sequence is given as TGCGCCAGCAGCCAAGGGCGGGACAGGCCAAACACCATATATTTT. Translated, this is CASSQGRDRPNTIYF.